These 19 T cell receptor beta chains originate from one sample sequenced in a study of T cells expressing NK-cell markers. TCRdb re-called the 5' RACE reads, yielding one record per CDR3 amino acid sequence without DNA. The table gives about 380,000 distinct CDR3 sequences; the top ten clones make up 5% to 5.5% of it. What was sequenced was blood T cells: a sorted CD56 or NKG2C T cell subset, CD4+ or CD8+ T cells, or bulk PBMC T cells (not recorded which). Receptors originate from a man aged 18 to 69 in good health.

CDR3 residues: CASSRRKLSYEQYF. The chain recombines TRBV6-1 with TRBJ2-7. The CDR3 is 14 residues long. The V gene's germline CDR1 is MNHNS and CDR2 SASEGT.

This rearrangement joins TRBV28 to TRBJ2-7; the D gene TCRdb calls, TRBD2, cannot be checked with no DNA. CDR1 and CDR2 (germline): MDHEN, SYDVKM. The length of the CDR3 is 14 residues. The CDR3 sequence: CASNSLAVLGEQYF.

The rearrangement joins TRBV7-2 to TRBJ2-7; TCRdb lists TRBD1, though no DNA is available to test this call. CDR3 length equals 16 residues. Per germline, CDR1 SGHTA and CDR2 FQGNSA. This CDR3 reads CASSLDLGAGGGEQYF.

V usage is TRBV14 and J usage is TRBJ2-5. The CDR3 consists of 15 residues. Germline CDR1 SGHDN, CDR2 FVKESK. The CDR3 is CASSQYGYSKETQYF. The full variable domain, its missing parts supplied by reference TRBV14 and TRBJ2-5, is EAGVTQFPSHSVIEKGQTVTLRCDPISGHDNLYWYRRVMGKEIKFLLHFVKESKQDESGMPNNRFLAERTGGTYSTLKVQPAELEDSGVYFCASSQYGYSKETQYFGPGTRLLVL.

This chain joins TRBV7-9 and TRBJ2-7; TCRdb selects TRBD2, and the lack of DNA leaves this call unchecked. The CDR3 loop spans 15 amino acids. CDR1 and CDR2 from the germline V gene are SEHNR and FQNEAQ (reference sequence). This CDR3 is CASSSSLGSGYEQYF. Filled out from reference TRBV7-9 and TRBJ2-7, the complete variable domain reads DTGVSQNPRHKITKRGQNVTFRCDPISEHNRLYWYRQTLGQGPEFLTYFQNEAQLEKSRLLSDRFSAERPKGSFSTLEIQRTEQGDSAMYLCASSSSLGSGYEQYFGPGTRLTVT.

The V call is TRBV4-2, the J call TRBJ2-5. CDR3 length: 15 amino acids. Germline CDR1 reads LGHNA; CDR2 reads YNFKEQ. CDR3: CASSQETQRGETQYF.

V usage is TRBV12-3 or TRBV12-4 and J usage is TRBJ2-1; TCRdb's D gene call, TRBD2, goes unchecked for lack of DNA. This CDR3 spans 15 amino acids. The CDR3 here is CASSLNSGGVNEQFF.

This CDR3 reads CASSLDRGHNEQFF. The rearrangement uses TRBV7-6 and TRBJ2-1; TCRdb gives TRBD1 as the D gene, but with no DNA this cannot be confirmed. The CDR3 totals 14 residues. Per the germline V gene, CDR1 is SGHVS and CDR2 is FNYEAQ.

This chain connects TRBV20-1 to TRBJ2-3; the D gene TCRdb calls, TRBD1, cannot be checked with no DNA. Germline V gene sequence: CDR1 DFQATT, CDR2 SNEGSKA (reference sequence). The CDR3 covers 15 residues. CDR3 amino acids: CSASPGGVVTDTQYF.

The chain has TRBV24-1 and TRBJ2-1; with no DNA, the TCRdb D assignment of TRBD1 cannot be verified. Germline V CDR1 and CDR2: KGHDR, SFDVKD. The CDR3 has 16 residues. CDR3 region: CATSDDRGVGYNEQFF.

The chain couples TRBV7-9 to TRBJ1-5; the TRBD1 assignment by TCRdb is unverifiable without DNA. This CDR3 has 14 residues. Germline V lookup: CDR1 SEHNR, CDR2 FQNEAQ (reference sequence). CDR3: CASRTGQGGQPQHF.

V and J are TRBV6-1 and TRBJ1-6. This CDR3 spans 14 amino acids. Germline values: CDR1 MNHNS, CDR2 SASEGT. CDR3 protein: CASSPSAGNSPLHF.

This chain connects TRBV5-1 to TRBJ2-1; no DNA is available, so the TRBD2 call from TCRdb remains unchecked. Germline V CDR1 and CDR2: SGHRS, YFSETQ. The CDR3 extends over 17 amino acids. The CDR3 protein is CASSLANINSRRGEQFF.

The chain links TRBV19 to TRBJ2-5; TCRdb selects TRBD1, and the lack of DNA leaves this call unchecked. The CDR3 sequence is 13 residues long. Per germline, CDR1 LNHDA and CDR2 SQIVND (reference sequence). CDR3 protein: CASRYSGIETQYF.

The chain combines TRBV7-2 with TRBJ2-4. This CDR3 has 13 residues. Germline lookup yields CDR1 SGHTA and CDR2 FQGNSA. The CDR3 protein is CASSSVAKNIQYF.

V gene TRBV5-1 combines with J gene TRBJ2-7; the D call of TRBD2 rests on TCRdb alone, since no DNA is present to check it. The CDR3 runs 14 residues. The V gene's germline CDR1 is SGHRS and CDR2 YFSETQ. The CDR3 protein is CASSSLGGPYEQYF.

The rearrangement uses TRBV7-3 and TRBJ2-2; TCRdb proposes TRBD1, but this gene call is untestable without DNA. CDR1 and CDR2 (germline): SGHTA, FQGTGA. The CDR3 sequence is 14 residues long. CDR3 amino acids: CASRAGPNTGELFF.

V is TRBV27 and J is TRBJ2-7; TCRdb outputs TRBD2, but without DNA this stays unchecked. In germline, CDR1 is MNHEY, CDR2 SMNVEV (reference sequence). The CDR3 is made up of 17 amino acids. The CDR3 sequence is CASSFRLAGGSSYEQYF.

The chain couples TRBV6-1 to TRBJ2-1; the D gene TCRdb calls, TRBD1, cannot be checked with no DNA. The germline V gene has CDR1 MNHNS and CDR2 SASEGT. The CDR3 is made up of 15 amino acids. CDR3 loop: CAITHRRASYNEQFF.